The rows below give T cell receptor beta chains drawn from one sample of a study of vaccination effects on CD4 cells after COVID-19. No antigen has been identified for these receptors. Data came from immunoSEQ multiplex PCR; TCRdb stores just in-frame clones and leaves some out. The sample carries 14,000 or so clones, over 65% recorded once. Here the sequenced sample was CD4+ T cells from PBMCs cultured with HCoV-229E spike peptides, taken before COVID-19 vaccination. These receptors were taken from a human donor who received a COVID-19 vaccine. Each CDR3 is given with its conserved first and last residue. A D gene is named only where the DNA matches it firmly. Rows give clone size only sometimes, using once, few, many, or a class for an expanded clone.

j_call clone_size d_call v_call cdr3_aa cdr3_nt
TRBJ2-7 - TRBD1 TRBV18 CASSRRDRGSNYEQYF TGTGCCAGCTCTCGCCGGGACAGGGGGTCGAACTACGAGCAGTACTTC
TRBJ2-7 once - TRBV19 CASSIRGEQYF TGTGCCAGTAGTATTAGGGGAGAGCAGTACTTC
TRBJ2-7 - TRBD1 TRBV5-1 CASSFTWDRRLSYEQYF TGCGCCAGCAGCTTCACATGGGACAGGCGCCTTTCCTACGAGCAGTACTTC
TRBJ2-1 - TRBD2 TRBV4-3 CASSQDPGTSGYNEQFF TGCGCCAGCAGCCAAGATCCCGGGACTAGCGGTTACAATGAGCAGTTCTTC
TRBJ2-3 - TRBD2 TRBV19 CASRGTSGVGTDTQYF TGTGCCAGTAGGGGGACTAGCGGGGTTGGGACAGATACGCAGTATTTT
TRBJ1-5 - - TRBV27 CASSREGAINQPQHF TGTGCCAGCAGCAGGGAAGGGGCTATCAATCAGCCCCAGCATTTT
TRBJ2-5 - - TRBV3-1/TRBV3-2 CASSAGTQETQYF TGTGCCAGCAGCGCCGGGACTCAAGAGACCCAGTACTTC
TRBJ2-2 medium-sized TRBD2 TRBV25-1 CASSGGGRELFF TGTGCCAGCAGTGGGGGAGGGCGGGAGCTGTTTTTT
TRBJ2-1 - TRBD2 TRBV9 CASSYGASGGPRDEQFF TGTGCCAGCAGCTATGGGGCTAGCGGGGGGCCGAGGGATGAGCAGTTCTTC
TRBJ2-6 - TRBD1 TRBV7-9 CASSPGTASGANVLTF TGTGCCAGCAGCCCTGGGACAGCCTCTGGGGCCAACGTCCTGACTTTC
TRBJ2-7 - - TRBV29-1 CSVTLTGNEQYF TGCAGCGTTACCCTAACAGGGAACGAGCAGTACTTC
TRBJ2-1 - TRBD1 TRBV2 CASSEQGALNEQFF TGTGCCAGCAGTGAACAGGGGGCCCTTAATGAGCAGTTCTTC
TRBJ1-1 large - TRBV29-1 CSVMTLNTEAFF TGCAGCGTTATGACATTGAACACTGAAGCTTTCTTT
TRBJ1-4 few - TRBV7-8 CASSQEGPGRLFF TGTGCCAGCAGCCAAGAGGGTCCGGGACGGCTGTTTTTT
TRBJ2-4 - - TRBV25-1 CASSEPGLANIQYF TGTGCCAGCAGTGAACCGGGACTGGCTAACATTCAGTACTTC
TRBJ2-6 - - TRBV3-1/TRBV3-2 CASSHPGSGANVLTF TGTGCCAGCAGCCACCCAGGCTCTGGGGCCAACGTCCTGACTTTC
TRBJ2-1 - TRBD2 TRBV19 CASRKREGQYNEQFF TGTGCCAGTAGAAAGCGGGAGGGCCAGTACAATGAGCAGTTCTTC
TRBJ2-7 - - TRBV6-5 CASSYSRDGRGEQYF TGTGCCAGCAGTTACTCGAGGGATGGGCGGGGCGAGCAGTACTTC
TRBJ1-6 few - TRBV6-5 CASRRFQGEYSPLHF TGTGCCAGCAGGCGATTTCAGGGAGAATACTCACCCCTCCACTTT
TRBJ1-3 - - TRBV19 CASSWGTSGNTIYF TGTGCCAGTAGTTGGGGAACGTCTGGAAACACCATATATTTT
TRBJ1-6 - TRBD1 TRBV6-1 CASSEFPGQRSYNSPLHF TGTGCCAGCAGCGAATTCCCGGGACAGCGCTCCTATAATTCACCCCTCCACTTT
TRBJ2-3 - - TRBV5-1 CASSPSTGTDTQYF TGCGCCAGCAGCCCTTCAACGGGCACAGATACGCAGTATTTT
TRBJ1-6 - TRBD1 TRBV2 CASSGTGASPLHF TGTGCCAGCAGTGGGACAGGGGCCTCACCCCTCCACTTT
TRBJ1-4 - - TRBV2 CASSGAGARGKLFF TGTGCCAGCAGTGGAGCGGGGGCGCGGGGGAAACTGTTTTTT